A selection of T cell receptor beta chains follows, all from one sample in a study of blood T cells in healthy people across ages. TCRdb re-analysed the 5' RACE reads in MiXCR, keeping a single row per CDR3 protein. Found here are 800,000 to 1,000,000 distinct CDR3 sequences, around 49% of them singletons; the top ten hold about an eighth. Sequencing was done on a sample of blood. These receptors were taken from a man in his thirties or forties in good health. Each CDR3 is given with its conserved first and last residue.

CDR3aa	v_gene	j_gene
CASSLSAGTSSYEQYF	TRBV28	TRBJ2-7
CASSQDNWRTGAYNEQFF	TRBV4-3	TRBJ2-1
CASTQWRGGYNEQFF	TRBV6-6	TRBJ2-1
CASRTRDSYNEQFF	TRBV12-3/TRBV12-4	TRBJ2-1
CASSLSGGGIAYNSPLHF	TRBV7-2	TRBJ1-6
CASSFSGYQPQHF	TRBV27	TRBJ1-5
CASSPPATYEQYF	TRBV18	TRBJ2-7
CASLPTSGRVYEQYF	TRBV10-3	TRBJ2-7
CASSVGVASGLNEQFF	TRBV7-2	TRBJ2-1
CASSSGDGSSYNEQFF	TRBV5-1	TRBJ2-1
CASSTGPIPVTDTQYF	TRBV27	TRBJ2-3
CASSQQFETQYF	TRBV3-1	TRBJ2-5
CASSLLPNTEAFF	TRBV12-3/TRBV12-4	TRBJ1-1
CASSLVAGKETQYF	TRBV7-2	TRBJ2-5
CSVAASWSYNEQFF	TRBV29-1	TRBJ2-1
CASSPSGTRSTDTQYF	TRBV6-5	TRBJ2-3
CASSLSGDSAQETQYF	TRBV27	TRBJ2-5
CATSSPTEYEQYF	TRBV15	TRBJ2-7
CASSYSPDRAYEQYF	TRBV6-2/TRBV6-3	TRBJ2-7
CAISVDGDSYNEQFF	TRBV10-3	TRBJ2-1
CASSVRTSGSTDTQYF	TRBV5-1	TRBJ2-3
CASSLKGSSYNSPLHF	TRBV12-3/TRBV12-4	TRBJ1-6
CASSSSTGGPYNQPQHF	TRBV6-5	TRBJ1-5
CASSYFGGDEQFF	TRBV6-5	TRBJ2-1
CASSEYQGNFETQYF	TRBV25-1	TRBJ2-5
CSSISPNRNKETQYF	TRBV20-1	TRBJ2-5
CASSQGLAGDEQFF	TRBV4-3	TRBJ2-1
CASSSRQGRHNEQFF	TRBV6-2/TRBV6-3	TRBJ2-1
CSARGTGEDQPQHF	TRBV20-1	TRBJ1-5
CSARDSRNQETQYF	TRBV20-1	TRBJ2-5
CATTRDRLNYGYTF	TRBV2	TRBJ1-2
CASSLSGGGIYEQYF	TRBV27	NA
CASSQDLEIRTDTQYF	TRBV3-1	TRBJ2-3
CASSRQHNQPQHF	TRBV18	TRBJ1-5
CASRIGAGAYNEQYF	TRBV27	TRBJ2-7
CASRHGQGYNSPLHF	TRBV12-3/TRBV12-4	TRBJ1-6
CASIPQGAVYEQYF	TRBV6-6	TRBJ2-7
CSARFPGRSNYEQYF	TRBV20-1	TRBJ2-7
CSARSGTGVNQPQHF	TRBV20-1	TRBJ1-5
CSARELAATYEQYF	TRBV20-1	NA
CASIQTGYNEQFF	TRBV19	TRBJ2-1
CASSPRTSEETQYF	TRBV4-2	TRBJ2-5
CASNGGDTQYF	TRBV19	TRBJ2-3
CASREPTVAKNIQYF	TRBV28	TRBJ2-4
CASSPSPTREQYF	TRBV18	TRBJ2-7
CASGGDRVRRSYEQYF	TRBV21-1	TRBJ2-7
CASSQDRGTSGSTDTQYF	TRBV4-3	TRBJ2-3
CASSQEGGPGVNNEQFF	TRBV4-2	TRBJ2-1
CSVVTATDTQYF	TRBV29-1	TRBJ2-3
CASSSRGSGVLGTQYF	TRBV12-3/TRBV12-4	TRBJ2-3
CSPLTGDRLDYGYTF	TRBV20-1	TRBJ1-2
CAVRDRANEQYF	TRBV30	TRBJ2-7
CASSPRNLPGEETQYF	TRBV18	NA
CASSFNERSPLHF	TRBV12-3/TRBV12-4	TRBJ1-6
CASSPGRGISYGYTF	TRBV7-2	TRBJ1-2
CASSFGSSGNTIYF	TRBV7-2	TRBJ1-3
CSVDSGQGALNYGYTF	TRBV29-1	TRBJ1-2